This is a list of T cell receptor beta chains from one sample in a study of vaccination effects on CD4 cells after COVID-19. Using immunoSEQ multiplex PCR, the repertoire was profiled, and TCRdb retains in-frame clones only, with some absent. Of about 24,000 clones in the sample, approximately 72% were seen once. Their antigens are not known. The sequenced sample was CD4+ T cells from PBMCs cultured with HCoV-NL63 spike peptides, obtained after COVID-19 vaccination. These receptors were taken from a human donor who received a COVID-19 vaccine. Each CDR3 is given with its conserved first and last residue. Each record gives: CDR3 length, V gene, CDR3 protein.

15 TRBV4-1 CASSQDGRVGNIQYF
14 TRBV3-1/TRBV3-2 CASSQYSGVSPLHF
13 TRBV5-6 CASSLDEQETQYF
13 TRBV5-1 CASSLEPDGTQYF
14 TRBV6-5 CASSTAGSAYEQYF
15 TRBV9 CASSLTRYSTDTQYF
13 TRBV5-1 CASSLPGGNTIYF
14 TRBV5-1 CASSFTDSTDTQYF
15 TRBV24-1 CATSGGGGTNEKLFF
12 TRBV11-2 CASSLERNIQYF
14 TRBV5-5 CASSFSGFGDEQYF
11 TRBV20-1 CSATGANEQFF
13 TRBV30 CAWSAIMNTEAFF
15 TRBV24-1 CATSDALAGLETQYF
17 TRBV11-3 CASSLDSRGANTGELFF
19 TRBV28 CASSLEAKALRAGNQPQHF
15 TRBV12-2 CASRQGAISLRPQHF
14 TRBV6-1 CASSSGPSQETQYF
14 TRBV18 CASSPPVDRYEQYF
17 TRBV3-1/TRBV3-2 CASSQEYGRMYGNEQFF
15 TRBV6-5 CASSYQTRAFDEQFF
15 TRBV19 CASSTKGEGSYEQYF
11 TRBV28 CASSSGKPQHF
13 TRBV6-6 CASSYFGNTEAFF
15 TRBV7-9 CASSLWDISGNTIYF
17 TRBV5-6 CASSLGLWGQGQEKLFF
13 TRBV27 CASSLSTNEKLFF